Included here is one T cell receptor beta chain sequence, with context. This sample is part of a study of T-cell reconstitution after alpha-beta-depleted transplantation in children. Unique molecular identifiers featured in how the TCRbeta library was prepared. MiXCR, applied by TCRdb to the PCR reads, yields one record per CDR3 protein. The sample lists approximately 350,000 distinct CDR3 sequences; about 14% were seen once. V shed 3 bases and J shed 0 bases, with 8 bases lying between them. CDR3 length: 14 residues. The V gene is TRBV12-3 or TRBV12-4, the J gene TRBJ1-2, with D unclear. This material consisted of PBMCs, taken from the stem cell graft. This TCR was recovered from a human donor who donated a stem cell graft to a child with Fanconi anemia. The CDR3 is CASSFFATNYGYTF. The CDR3 DNA reads as TGTGCCAGCAGTTTCTTTGCTACTAACTATGGCTACACCTTC.